Described below is a single T cell receptor (beta chain) sequence and its context. The authors reverse transcribed roughly 0.5 to 1 ug RNA with random hexamers. The immunoSEQ assay covered 54 Vbeta and 13 Jbeta segments for CDR3. TCRdb recomputed calls from the immunoSEQ multiplex PCR reads with MiXCR, one row per CDR3 protein. The sample yields 100,000 to 150,000 distinct CDR3 sequences, 65% to 90% seen once. The study used treatment-naive patients who had stable or active relapsing-remitting disease as multiple sclerosis controls. This sample was included in a study of CD8 T cells in Susac syndrome. Germline V lookup: CDR1 SGHVS, CDR2 FNYEAQ. There are 15 residues in the CDR3. Deletions cut 1 base from V and 2 bases from J, with 10 bases between.

The origin of this receptor is a human donor with multiple sclerosis. What was sequenced was CD8+ T cells from PBMCs. This sequence joins TRBV7-6 and TRBJ2-3; weak D call: TRBD2 (5 bases). The CDR3: CASSLGGSHTDTQYF. The CDR3 DNA reads TGTGCCAGCAGCTTAGGAGGGTCCCACACAGATACGCAGTATTTT.